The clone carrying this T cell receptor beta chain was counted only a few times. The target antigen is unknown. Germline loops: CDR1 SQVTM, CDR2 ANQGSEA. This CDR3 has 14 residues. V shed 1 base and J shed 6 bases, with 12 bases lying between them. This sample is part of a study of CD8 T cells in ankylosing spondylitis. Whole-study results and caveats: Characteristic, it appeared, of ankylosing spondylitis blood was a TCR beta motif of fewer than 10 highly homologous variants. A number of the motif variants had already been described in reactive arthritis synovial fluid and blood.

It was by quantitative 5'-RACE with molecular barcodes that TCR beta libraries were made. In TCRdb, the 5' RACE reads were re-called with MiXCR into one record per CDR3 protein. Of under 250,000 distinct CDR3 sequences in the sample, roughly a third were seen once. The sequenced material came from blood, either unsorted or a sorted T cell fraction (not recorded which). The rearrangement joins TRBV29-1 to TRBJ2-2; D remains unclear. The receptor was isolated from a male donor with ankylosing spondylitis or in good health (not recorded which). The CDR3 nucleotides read TGCAGCGTTGAAGGGGATGGGTCCCCCGGGGAGCTGTTTTTT. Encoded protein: CSVEGDGSPGELFF.